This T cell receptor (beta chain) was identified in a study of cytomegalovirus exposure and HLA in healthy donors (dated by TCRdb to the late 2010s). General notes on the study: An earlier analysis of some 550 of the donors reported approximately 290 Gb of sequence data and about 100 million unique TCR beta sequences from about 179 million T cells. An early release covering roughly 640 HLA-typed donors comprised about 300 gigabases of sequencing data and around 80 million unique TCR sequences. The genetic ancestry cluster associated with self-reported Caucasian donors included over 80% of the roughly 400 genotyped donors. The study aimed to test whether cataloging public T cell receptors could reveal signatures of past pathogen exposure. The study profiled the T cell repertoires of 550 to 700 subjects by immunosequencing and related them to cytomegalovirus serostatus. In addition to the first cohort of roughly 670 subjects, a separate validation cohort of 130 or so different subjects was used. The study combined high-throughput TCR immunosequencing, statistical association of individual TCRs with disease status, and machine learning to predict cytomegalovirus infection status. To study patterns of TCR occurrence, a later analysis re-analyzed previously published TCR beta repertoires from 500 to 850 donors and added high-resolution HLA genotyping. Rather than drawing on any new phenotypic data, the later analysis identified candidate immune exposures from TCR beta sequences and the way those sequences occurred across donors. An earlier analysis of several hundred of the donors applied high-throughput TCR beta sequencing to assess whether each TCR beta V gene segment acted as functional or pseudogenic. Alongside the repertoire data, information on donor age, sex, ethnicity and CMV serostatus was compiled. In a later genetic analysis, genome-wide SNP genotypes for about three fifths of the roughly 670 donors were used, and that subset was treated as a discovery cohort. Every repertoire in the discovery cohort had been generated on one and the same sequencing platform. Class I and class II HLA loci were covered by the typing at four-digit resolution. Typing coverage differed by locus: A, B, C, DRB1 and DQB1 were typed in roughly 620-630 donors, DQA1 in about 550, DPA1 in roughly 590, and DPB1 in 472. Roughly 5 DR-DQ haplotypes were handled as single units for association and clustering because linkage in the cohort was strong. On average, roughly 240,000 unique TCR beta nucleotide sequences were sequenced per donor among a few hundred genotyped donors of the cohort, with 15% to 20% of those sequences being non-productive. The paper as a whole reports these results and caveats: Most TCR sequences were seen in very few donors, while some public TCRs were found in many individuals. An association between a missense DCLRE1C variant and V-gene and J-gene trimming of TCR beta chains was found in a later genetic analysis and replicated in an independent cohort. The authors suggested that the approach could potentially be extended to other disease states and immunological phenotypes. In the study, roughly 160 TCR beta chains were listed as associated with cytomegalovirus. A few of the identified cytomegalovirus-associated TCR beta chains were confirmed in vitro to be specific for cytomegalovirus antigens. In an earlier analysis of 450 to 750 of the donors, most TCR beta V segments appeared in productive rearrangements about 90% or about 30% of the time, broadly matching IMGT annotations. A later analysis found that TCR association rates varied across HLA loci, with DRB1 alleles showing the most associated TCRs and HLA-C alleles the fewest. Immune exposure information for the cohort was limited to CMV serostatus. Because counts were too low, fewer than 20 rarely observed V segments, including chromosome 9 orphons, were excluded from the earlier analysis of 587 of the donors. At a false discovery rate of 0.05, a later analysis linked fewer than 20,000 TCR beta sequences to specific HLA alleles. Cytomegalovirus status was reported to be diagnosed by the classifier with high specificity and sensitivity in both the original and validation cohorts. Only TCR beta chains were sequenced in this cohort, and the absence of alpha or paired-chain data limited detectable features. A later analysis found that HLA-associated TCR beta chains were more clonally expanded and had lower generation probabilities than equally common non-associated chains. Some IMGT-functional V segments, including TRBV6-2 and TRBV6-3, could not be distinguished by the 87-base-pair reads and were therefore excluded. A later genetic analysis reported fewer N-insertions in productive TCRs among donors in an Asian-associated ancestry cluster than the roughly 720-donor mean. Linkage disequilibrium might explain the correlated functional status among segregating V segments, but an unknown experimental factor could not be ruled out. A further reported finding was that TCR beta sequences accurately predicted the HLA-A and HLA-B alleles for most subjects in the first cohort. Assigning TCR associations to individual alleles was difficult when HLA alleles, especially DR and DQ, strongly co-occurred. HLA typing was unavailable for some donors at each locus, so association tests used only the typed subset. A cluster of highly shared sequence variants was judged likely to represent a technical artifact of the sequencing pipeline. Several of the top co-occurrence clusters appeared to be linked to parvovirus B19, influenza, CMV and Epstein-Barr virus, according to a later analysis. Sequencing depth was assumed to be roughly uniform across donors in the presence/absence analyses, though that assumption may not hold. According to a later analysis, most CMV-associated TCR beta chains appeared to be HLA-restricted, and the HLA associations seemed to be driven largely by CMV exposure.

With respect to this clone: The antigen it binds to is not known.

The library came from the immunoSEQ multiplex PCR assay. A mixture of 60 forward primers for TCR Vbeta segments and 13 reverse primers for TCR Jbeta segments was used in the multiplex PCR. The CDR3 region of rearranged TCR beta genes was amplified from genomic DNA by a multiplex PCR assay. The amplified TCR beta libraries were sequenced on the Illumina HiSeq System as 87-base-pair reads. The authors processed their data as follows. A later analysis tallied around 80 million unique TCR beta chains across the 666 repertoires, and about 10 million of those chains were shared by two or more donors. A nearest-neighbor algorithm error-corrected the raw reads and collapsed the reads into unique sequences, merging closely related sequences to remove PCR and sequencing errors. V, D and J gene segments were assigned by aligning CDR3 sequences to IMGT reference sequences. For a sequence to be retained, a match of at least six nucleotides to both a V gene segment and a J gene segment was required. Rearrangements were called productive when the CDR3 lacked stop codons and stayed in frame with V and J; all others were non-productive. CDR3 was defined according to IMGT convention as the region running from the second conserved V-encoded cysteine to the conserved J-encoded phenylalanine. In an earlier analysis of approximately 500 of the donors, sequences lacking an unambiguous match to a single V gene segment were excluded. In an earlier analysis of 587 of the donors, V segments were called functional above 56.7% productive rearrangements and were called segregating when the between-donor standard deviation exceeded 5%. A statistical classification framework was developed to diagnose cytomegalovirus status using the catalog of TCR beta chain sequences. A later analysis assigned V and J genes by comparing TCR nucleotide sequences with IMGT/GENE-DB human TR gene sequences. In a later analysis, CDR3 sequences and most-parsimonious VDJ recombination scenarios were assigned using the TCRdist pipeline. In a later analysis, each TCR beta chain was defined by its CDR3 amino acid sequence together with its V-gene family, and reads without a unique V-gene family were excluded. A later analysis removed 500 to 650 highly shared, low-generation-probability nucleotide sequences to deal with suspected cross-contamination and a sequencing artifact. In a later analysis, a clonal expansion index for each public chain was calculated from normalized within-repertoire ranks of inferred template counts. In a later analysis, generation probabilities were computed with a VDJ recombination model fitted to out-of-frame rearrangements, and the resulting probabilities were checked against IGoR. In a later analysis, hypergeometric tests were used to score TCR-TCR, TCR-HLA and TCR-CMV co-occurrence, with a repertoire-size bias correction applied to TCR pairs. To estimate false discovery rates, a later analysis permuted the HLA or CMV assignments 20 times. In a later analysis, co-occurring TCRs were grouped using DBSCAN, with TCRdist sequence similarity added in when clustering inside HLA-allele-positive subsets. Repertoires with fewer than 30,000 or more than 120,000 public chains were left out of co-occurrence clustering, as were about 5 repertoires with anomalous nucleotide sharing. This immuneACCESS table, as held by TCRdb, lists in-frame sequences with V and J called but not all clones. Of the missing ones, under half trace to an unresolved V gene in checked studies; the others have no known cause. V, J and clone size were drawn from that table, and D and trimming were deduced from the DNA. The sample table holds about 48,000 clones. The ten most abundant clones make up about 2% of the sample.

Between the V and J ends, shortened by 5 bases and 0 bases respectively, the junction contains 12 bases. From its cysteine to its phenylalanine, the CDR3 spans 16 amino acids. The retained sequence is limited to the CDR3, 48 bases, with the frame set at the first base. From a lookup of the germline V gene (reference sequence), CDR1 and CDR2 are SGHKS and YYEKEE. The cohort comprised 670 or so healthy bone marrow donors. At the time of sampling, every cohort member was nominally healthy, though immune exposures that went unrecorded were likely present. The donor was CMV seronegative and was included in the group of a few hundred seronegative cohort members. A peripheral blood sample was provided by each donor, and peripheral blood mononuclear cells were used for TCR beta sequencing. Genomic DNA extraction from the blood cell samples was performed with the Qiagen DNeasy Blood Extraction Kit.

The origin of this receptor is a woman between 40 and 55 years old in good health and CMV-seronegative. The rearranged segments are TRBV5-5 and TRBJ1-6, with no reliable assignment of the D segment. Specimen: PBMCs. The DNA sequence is TGTGCCAGCAGACGGGCGGGTAGCTCCTATAATTCACCCCTCCACTTT. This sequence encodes CASRRAGSSYNSPLHF.